These 10 T cell receptor beta chains were all obtained from the same sample, sequenced in a study of monozygotic twins with inflammatory bowel disease. TCRdb reprocessed the 5' RACE reads and stores each CDR3 protein as one record, lacking DNA. The table gives roughly 330,000 distinct CDR3 sequences; the top ten clones make up around 2% of it. Sequencing input: blood. The origin of the receptors is a human donor with ulcerative colitis or Crohn's disease, or a healthy co-twin of an affected twin (not recorded which).

The V call is TRBV18, the J call TRBJ2-1; TCRdb returns TRBD2, unconfirmable since there is no DNA. The CDR3 length is 16 residues. The V gene's germline CDR1 is KGHSH and CDR2 LQKENI. The CDR3 protein is CASSPPTSGRRNEQFF.

The gene calls are TRBV13 and TRBJ1-2. CDR3 length: 12 amino acids. Germline CDR1 and CDR2: PRHDT and FYEKMQ (reference sequence). CDR3 loop: CASSLAGFGYTF.

The rearrangement uses TRBV24-1 and TRBJ2-5; TCRdb reports TRBD2, a call that lacks DNA to check it against. This CDR3 is built from 16 residues. Germline-derived CDR1 and CDR2 are KGHDR and SFDVKD. The CDR3 spells CATSDTRRGHQETQYF.

This chain connects TRBV4-1 to TRBJ2-1; absent DNA, TCRdb's TRBD2 call cannot be checked. CDR3 size: 18 residues. The germline V gene encodes CDR1 MGHRA and CDR2 YSYEKL. CDR3 protein: CASSQAPLLAVLCNEQFF.

The chain employs TRBV5-1 and TRBJ1-2; with no DNA, the TCRdb D assignment of TRBD1 cannot be verified. There are 14 residues in the CDR3. The germline gives CDR1 SGHRS, CDR2 YFSETQ. The CDR3 sequence is CASSPATGVYGYTF.

The chain is built from TRBV28 and TRBJ2-1; checking the TCRdb D call of TRBD1 is not possible without DNA. Per the germline V gene, CDR1 is MDHEN and CDR2 is SYDVKM. This CDR3 spans 17 amino acids. CDR3 protein: CASSPEVTGEVYNEQFF. The full variable domain, in which reference TRBV28 and TRBJ2-1 provide the parts outside the CDR3, is DVKVTQSSRYLVKRTGEKVFLECVQDMDHENMFWYRQDPGLGLRLIYFSYDVKMKEKGDIPEGYSVSREKKERFSLILESASTNQTSMYLCASSPEVTGEVYNEQFFGPGTRLTVL.

The chain links TRBV3-1 to TRBJ2-3; lacking DNA, the TRBD1 call made by TCRdb goes unchecked. CDR1 is LGHDT, CDR2 YNNKEL, per germline (reference sequence). This CDR3 is built from 13 residues. The CDR3 sequence: CASSQDAPYTQYF.

The J gene is TRBJ1-2, the V gene TRBV5-1; absent DNA, TCRdb's TRBD1 call cannot be checked. The CDR3 covers 16 residues. The germline V gene has CDR1 SGHRS and CDR2 YFSETQ. CDR3 sequence: CASSLDSSTGFYGYTF.

This sequence joins TRBV6-2 or TRBV6-3 and TRBJ2-1; TCRdb names TRBD2, which stays unverified in the absence of DNA. The CDR3 has 17 residues. Germline CDR1 is MNHEY and CDR2 is SVGEGT. The CDR3 protein is CASSTSKLGQDFDEQFF.

The chain combines TRBV7-8 with TRBJ2-3. CDR3 length: 14 residues. Germline CDR1 reads SGHVS; CDR2 reads FQNEAQ. The CDR3 reads CASSLGGSADTQYF.